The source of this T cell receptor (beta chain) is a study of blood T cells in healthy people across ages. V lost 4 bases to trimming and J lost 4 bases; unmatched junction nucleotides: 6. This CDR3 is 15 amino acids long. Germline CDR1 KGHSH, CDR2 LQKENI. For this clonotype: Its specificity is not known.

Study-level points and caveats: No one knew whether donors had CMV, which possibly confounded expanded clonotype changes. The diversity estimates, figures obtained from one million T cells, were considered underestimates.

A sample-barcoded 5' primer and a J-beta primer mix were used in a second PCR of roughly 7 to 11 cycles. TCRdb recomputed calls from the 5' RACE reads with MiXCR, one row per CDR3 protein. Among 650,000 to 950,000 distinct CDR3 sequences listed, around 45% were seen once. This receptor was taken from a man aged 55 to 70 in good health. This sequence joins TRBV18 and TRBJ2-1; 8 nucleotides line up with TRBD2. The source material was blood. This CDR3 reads CASSLSGEAYNEQFF. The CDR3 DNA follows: TGTGCCAGCTCACTTAGCGGGGAGGCATACAATGAGCAGTTCTTC.